A selection of T cell receptor beta chains follows, all from one sample in a study of cytomegalovirus exposure and HLA in healthy donors. The data were produced by immunoSEQ multiplex PCR, yet TCRdb's version contains in-frame clones alone and is incomplete. The sample lists tens of thousands of clones; about 74% were seen once. Source material: PBMCs. These receptors were obtained from a woman aged 45-65 years in good health and CMV-seropositive. Both conserved end residues are part of each CDR3. The order of the fields is CDR3 DNA, CDR3 protein, clone size, V gene, J gene, D gene. A D gene is named only where the DNA matches it firmly. Expanded clones get a size class; other rows say once, few or many, or leave the size out.

CDR3nt: TGTGCCAGCAGTCTAGCGGGAGAGAACGAGCAGTACTTC
CDR3aa: CASSLAGENEQYF
abundance: .
v_gene: TRBV6-5
j_gene: TRBJ2-7
d_gene: TRBD2

CDR3nt: TGCAGCGTTGATTGGCAGGCTGGAGAGACCCAGTACTTC
CDR3aa: CSVDWQAGETQYF
abundance: .
v_gene: TRBV29-1
j_gene: TRBJ2-5
d_gene: .

CDR3nt: TGTGCCAGCAGTGGGACAGGGTTCTACGAGCAGTACTTC
CDR3aa: CASSGTGFYEQYF
abundance: once
v_gene: TRBV25-1
j_gene: TRBJ2-7
d_gene: TRBD1

CDR3nt: TGTGCCAGCCGCCCCGGGGGTAGTGTCACCGGGGAGCTGTTTTTT
CDR3aa: CASRPGGSVTGELFF
abundance: few
v_gene: TRBV28
j_gene: TRBJ2-2
d_gene: .

CDR3nt: TGCAGCGTTGAAAAAACTAGCGCCACAGATACGCAGTATTTT
CDR3aa: CSVEKTSATDTQYF
abundance: .
v_gene: TRBV29-1
j_gene: TRBJ2-3
d_gene: TRBD2

CDR3nt: TGTGCCAGCAGTGAATTTGAAGGGGCGCTGAACACTGAAGCTTTCTTT
CDR3aa: CASSEFEGALNTEAFF
abundance: few
v_gene: TRBV6-1
j_gene: TRBJ1-1
d_gene: .

CDR3nt: TGTGCCAGCAGCTACGGGACAGCTCAAGAGACCCAGTACTTC
CDR3aa: CASSYGTAQETQYF
abundance: few
v_gene: TRBV6-5
j_gene: TRBJ2-5
d_gene: TRBD1

CDR3nt: TGTGCCTGGCGAGGGACAGGGTCAACCTTCACCTTC
CDR3aa: CAWRGTGSTFTF
abundance: few
v_gene: TRBV30
j_gene: TRBJ1-2
d_gene: TRBD1

CDR3nt: TGCGCCAGCAGTGAAGACAGGGGGCACACAGATACGCAGTATTTT
CDR3aa: CASSEDRGHTDTQYF
abundance: .
v_gene: TRBV10-1
j_gene: TRBJ2-3
d_gene: TRBD1

CDR3nt: TGTGCCACCAGCAGTCAGTTGAACACTGAAGCTTTCTTT
CDR3aa: CATSSQLNTEAFF
abundance: once
v_gene: TRBV15
j_gene: TRBJ1-1
d_gene: .

CDR3nt: TGTGCCAGTAGTATGAACCGGGGCCAAGAGACCCAGTACTTC
CDR3aa: CASSMNRGQETQYF
abundance: .
v_gene: TRBV19
j_gene: TRBJ2-5
d_gene: .

CDR3nt: TGCGCCAGCAGCTTGAATGGCGGCTCCTACAATGAGCAGTTCTTC
CDR3aa: CASSLNGGSYNEQFF
abundance: .
v_gene: TRBV5-1
j_gene: TRBJ2-1
d_gene: .

CDR3nt: TGTGCCAGCGGTCTCTGGGACTATGGAAGTGAGCAGTTCTTC
CDR3aa: CASGLWDYGSEQFF
abundance: .
v_gene: TRBV6-1
j_gene: TRBJ2-1
d_gene: TRBD2

CDR3nt: TGTGCCAGCAGCATGTATGAGGGTTTCGGCTACACCTTC
CDR3aa: CASSMYEGFGYTF
abundance: .
v_gene: TRBV7-3
j_gene: TRBJ1-2
d_gene: .

CDR3nt: TGTGCCAGCAGAAAGGGACAGCTGAGCACTGAAGCTTTCTTT
CDR3aa: CASRKGQLSTEAFF
abundance: .
v_gene: TRBV6-6
j_gene: TRBJ1-1
d_gene: TRBD1

CDR3nt: TGCGCCAGCAGCCAATCCCCAGTCCTCACAGATACGCAGTATTTT
CDR3aa: CASSQSPVLTDTQYF
abundance: .
v_gene: TRBV4-1
j_gene: TRBJ2-3
d_gene: .

CDR3nt: TGTGCCAGCAGCTTAGAGGACAGTTCCTACGAGCAGTACTTC
CDR3aa: CASSLEDSSYEQYF
abundance: .
v_gene: TRBV7-6
j_gene: TRBJ2-7
d_gene: .